This T cell receptor (beta chain) derives from a study of T-cell reconstitution after alpha-beta-depleted transplantation in children (dated by TCRdb to between 2015 and 2016). About the study as a whole: The study quantitatively tracked T-cell immune reconstitution after TCRalphabeta/CD19-depleted allogeneic hematopoietic cell transplantation in children using TCR repertoire profiling. The research as a whole found: The apparently early recovery of alphabetaT-cell counts about two months after transplant reportedly depended on only several hundred rapidly expanded clones that came from non-depleted graft cells. Over subsequent months, a decline in hyperexpanded clone frequencies was noted, and after one year, T-cell counts and TCRbeta diversity were mostly ascribed to newly produced T cells. In some patients, high TCRbeta diversity at day 60 was attributed to recipient T cells and intrathymic progenitors that had survived conditioning.

The time point label here, explained by the study, means: day 60 (about 2 months) after transplantation. The treatment or condition label corresponds to: allogeneic hematopoietic cell transplantation with graft depleted of TCRalphabeta T cells and CD19 B cells. TCRalphabeta/CD19-depleted allogeneic hematopoietic cell grafts were given to the transplant recipients, all of whom were children. The receptor library was made with PCR. Sequencing relied on an Illumina HiSeq 2500. TCR libraries were prepared with molecular barcoding, using unique molecular identifiers to normalize TCRbeta repertoire quantification. TCRdb reprocessed the public reads (quality trimming at Q25 with fastp, clone calling with MiXCR) and kept in-frame beta chains. Every distinct CDR3 protein forms one entry, paired with its most common genes and DNA. The sample table contains 40,000 to 60,000 distinct CDR3 sequences; only one count was recorded for about 9% of them. 25% to 30% of the sample is in the top ten clones.

There are many counts of this clonotype. This clone's antigen is unknown. No clone much larger than this one lies a single base away; base qualities are absent. Sequences SGHRS (CDR1) and YFSETQ (CDR2) are obtained from the germline V gene. The CDR3 runs 14 amino acids, cysteine and phenylalanine included. Only CDR3 DNA remains: 42 bases, in frame from the first base. V lost 1 base and J lost 6 bases, and the count of bases not matched to a germline gene is 4. This clonotype was obtained from a male patient between 2 and 9 years old who had a stem cell transplant for chronic granulomatous disease, so the T cells may come from the graft donor. Material: PBMCs, mostly from graft donor cells, obtained 60 days after TCRalphabeta/CD19-depleted stem cell transplant. The chain is encoded by TRBV5-1 joined to TRBJ2-1; a stretch of 7 junction bases matches TRBD2. CDR3 region: CASSLRSGGNEQFF. The nucleotides are TGCGCCAGCAGCTTGAGGTCGGGGGGCAATGAGCAGTTCTTC.